The 27 T cell receptor beta chains given below trace back to one sample, sequenced in a study of shared clonotypes between healthy human individuals. Method: immunoSEQ multiplex PCR; TCRdb's copy keeps in-frame clones and lacks some. The sample carries more than 2,000,000 clones, approximately 93% recorded once. Sample: naive CD4+ T cells from PBMCs. Subset indicated: CD45RA+ positively selected. These receptors were taken from a man younger than 30 in good health. Some clones in this sample may be carry-over from other donors' samples.

J is TRBJ1-1 and V is TRBV6-6; no clear D gene. The CDR3 totals 12 residues. Trimming took off 6 bases at V and 8 bases at J, with 13 bases between the two ends. Germline lookup yields CDR1 MNHNY and CDR2 SVGAGI (reference sequence). The CDR3 DNA reads as TGTGCCAGCAGCCCCGGGGTCCTGGAAGCTTTCTTT. Translated, it gives CASSPGVLEAFF.

The genes are TRBV7-2 and TRBJ2-2; 11 nucleotides line up with TRBD2. The CDR3 loop spans 14 amino acids. CDR1 SGHTA and CDR2 FQGNSA come from the germline V gene. V trimming: 6 bases; J trimming: 7 bases; junction bases outside the gene matches: 4. CDR3 in DNA: TGTGCCAGCAGAATACTAGCGGGAGTCGGGGAGCTGTTTTTT. Protein sequence: CASRILAGVGELFF.

The chain combines TRBV7-2 with TRBJ2-7; tentatively, D is TRBD1 (6 bases). V was pared by 6 bases and J by 5 bases, with 20 bases between. The germline V gene has CDR1 SGHTA and CDR2 FQGNSA. This CDR3 has 15 amino acids. CDR3 sequence: CASSFQGSRGHEQYF. The CDR3 DNA reads as TGTGCCAGCAGTTTTCAGGGATCCAGGGGCCACGAGCAGTACTTC. Complete variable domain (other parts from reference TRBV7-2 and TRBJ2-7): GAGVSQSPSNKVTEKGKDVELRCDPISGHTALYWYRQSLGQGLEFLIYFQGNSAPDKSGLPSDRFSAERTGGSVSTLTIQRTQQEDSAVYLCASSFQGSRGHEQYFGPGTRLTVT.

This clone has only one observation. The identical CDR3 is also encoded by other nucleotide sequences in the sample. This chain links TRBV5-1 with TRBJ1-2; no clear D. Germline CDR1 reads SGHRS; CDR2 reads YFSETQ. There are 13 residues in the CDR3. Trimming stripped 4 bases from V and 2 bases from J, with 9 bases between. CDR3 amino acids: CASSPDTNYGYTF. CDR3 DNA sequence: TGCGCCAGCAGCCCCGACACCAACTATGGCTACACCTTC. The full variable domain, rest sourced from reference TRBV5-1 and TRBJ1-2, is KAGVTQTPRYLIKTRGQQVTLSCSPISGHRSVSWYQQTPGQGLQFLFEYFSETQRNKGNFPGRFSGRQFSNSRSEMNVSTLELGDSALYLCASSPDTNYGYTFGSGTRLTVV.

The chain carries TRBV7-2 and TRBJ2-7; the match to TRBD2 covers 7 bases. This CDR3 contains 16 residues. Germline V gene data show CDR1 as SGHTA and CDR2 as FQGNSA. V dropped 1 base and J dropped 2; count of bases not matched to a gene: 8. CDR3 DNA: TGTGCCAGCAGCTTAGTCGCGGGAGCCTTCCCCTACGAGCAGTACTTC. The encoded protein is CASSLVAGAFPYEQYF.

This chain uses TRBV11-2 with TRBJ2-3; 9 bases map to TRBD2. V lost 3 bases to trimming and J lost 5 bases; unmatched junction nucleotides: 6. CDR1 and CDR2 from the germline V gene are SGHAT and FQNNGV. The CDR3 sequence is 15 residues long. DNA of the CDR3: TGTGCCAGCAGCTTCATAGCGGGAGTCGGAGATACGCAGTATTTT. It codes for CASSFIAGVGDTQYF.

The chain uses TRBV7-2 and TRBJ2-1, with 16 nucleotides matching TRBD2. Germline values: CDR1 SGHTA, CDR2 FQGNSA. The length of the CDR3 is 19 residues. V shed 5 bases, J shed 0 bases, and the junction held 7 bases outside the gene matches. CDR3: CASSPKGLAGGSSYNEQFF. CDR3 nucleotides: TGTGCCAGCAGCCCAAAGGGACTAGCGGGAGGGAGCTCCTACAATGAGCAGTTCTTC.

Comment on this clone: At the DNA level, this CDR3 is encoded by other sequences in the same sample as well. The V call is TRBV28, the J call TRBJ2-5; no definite D call. CDR1 and CDR2 from the germline V gene are MDHEN and SYDVKM. The germline V and J ends were trimmed by 1 base and 5 bases, with 8 bases remaining between them. This CDR3 is built from 13 residues. CDR3 sequence reads: CASSLLSGETQYF. The CDR3 DNA follows: TGTGCCAGCAGTTTATTATCTGGGGAGACCCAGTACTTC.

This chain joins TRBV6-5 and TRBJ2-3; 7 bases match TRBD1. Germline trimming cut 2 bases from V and 0 bases from J; bases unmatched to any gene: 5. Per germline, CDR1 MNHEY and CDR2 SVGAGI. CDR3 length equals 16 residues. CDR3 coding DNA: TGTGCCAGCAGTTACGGGTGGACAGGAAGCACAGATACGCAGTATTTT. As protein: CASSYGWTGSTDTQYF.

V usage is TRBV28 and J usage is TRBJ1-5; unclear D gene. The CDR3 consists of 15 residues. Trimming left V 4 bases short and J 0 bases short, with 10 bases between. CDR1 MDHEN and CDR2 SYDVKM come from the germline V gene. The CDR3, as DNA: TGTGCCAGCAGTTGGGGTATGACTAGCAATCAGCCCCAGCATTTT. It translates to CASSWGMTSNQPQHF.

This chain links TRBV21-1 with TRBJ2-7. TRBV21-1 is annotated as a pseudogene. The CDR3 length is 16 residues. The chain's CDR3 is CASSKKLGRPYGEQYF. CDR3 coding DNA: TGTGCCAGCAGCAAAAAATTAGGACGACCCTATGGGGAGCAGTACTTC.

The V call is TRBV4-2, the J call TRBJ2-3; 7 bases are a match to TRBD2. Looked up from germline, CDR1 is LGHNA and CDR2 is YNFKEQ. V shed 5 bases, J shed 2 bases, and the junction held 13 bases outside the gene matches. This CDR3 region has 17 residues. The CDR3 sequence: CASSEVGGSGYTDTQYF. The CDR3 region has the DNA TGTGCCAGCAGCGAAGTGGGGGGGAGCGGGTACACAGATACGCAGTATTTT.

The V call is TRBV30, the J call TRBJ2-5; TRBD2 matches 7 bases. Germline V gene sequence: CDR1 GTSNPN, CDR2 SVGIG (reference sequence). Unmatched junction bases numbered 10, after V lost 4 bases and J lost 5 bases. The CDR3 covers 14 residues. The CDR3 sequence: CAWTMTSPTETQYF. In DNA, the CDR3 is TGTGCCTGGACCATGACTAGCCCAACGGAGACCCAGTACTTC.

V usage is TRBV6-5 and J usage is TRBJ1-1, with TRBD1 identical over 10 bases. Germline V CDR1 and CDR2: MNHEY, SVGAGI. Trimming cost V 6 bases and J 2 bases; bases outside gene matches: 3. CDR3 length equals 14 residues. The CDR3 bases are TGTGCCAGCAGGTGGGACAGGGGCAACACTGAAGCTTTCTTT. It codes for CASRWDRGNTEAFF.

The chain has TRBV10-3 and TRBJ1-5, with D unclear. V lost 6 bases to trimming and J lost 3 bases, with 9 bases between them. Germline V gene data show CDR1 as ENHRY and CDR2 as SYGVKD. This CDR3 comprises 13 residues. CDR3 bases: TGTGCCATCAGGGTAGCGGACAATCAGCCCCAGCATTTT. This codes for CAIRVADNQPQHF.

The V gene is TRBV6-6, the J gene TRBJ1-3, with D unresolved. This CDR3 comprises 14 residues. The V end lost 7 bases, the J end lost 0 bases, and 10 bases lay between the germline ends. Per germline, CDR1 MNHNY and CDR2 SVGAGI (reference sequence). The CDR3: CASTPGYSGNTIYF. CDR3 nucleotides: TGTGCCAGCACACCAGGTTACTCTGGAAACACCATATATTTT.

The chain employs TRBV18 and TRBJ2-5; a possible D gene is TRBD2 (6 bases). CDR3 length: 15 amino acids. The germline V and J ends were trimmed by 4 bases and 3 bases, with 15 bases remaining between them. Germline loops: CDR1 KGHSH, CDR2 LQKENI. Here the CDR3 reads CASSLTLLAEETQYF. CDR3 coding DNA: TGTGCCAGCTCACTCACACTACTAGCTGAAGAGACCCAGTACTTC.

The V and J genes are TRBV4-1 and TRBJ1-6; D not certain. Germline V gene lookup returns CDR1 MGHRA and CDR2 YSYEKL. This CDR3 is built from 20 residues. Trimming took off 1 base at V and 1 base at J, with 20 bases between the two ends. The chain's CDR3 is CASSQVMDPIGGSYNSPLHF. The CDR3 coding sequence is TGCGCCAGCAGCCAAGTTATGGATCCCATCGGTGGGTCCTATAATTCACCCCTCCACTTT.

The V and J genes are TRBV9 and TRBJ2-3; no clear D gene. The length of the CDR3 is 13 residues. V was clipped by 3 bases and J by 4 bases, with 9 bases between them. CDR1 and CDR2 from the germline V gene are SGDLS and YYNGEE. CDR3 amino acids: CASSGVLPDTQYF. The DNA for the CDR3 is TGTGCCAGCAGCGGGGTCCTCCCAGATACGCAGTATTTT.

This chain uses TRBV6-5 with TRBJ2-6, with a weak D call TRBD1 (6 bases). The V gene's germline CDR1 is MNHEY and CDR2 SVGAGI. The length of the CDR3 is 14 residues. The V end lost 10 bases, the J end lost 3 bases, and 13 bases lay between the germline ends. As DNA, the CDR3 is TGTGCCACGAGCAAGGGGGATGGGGCCAACGTCCTGACTTTC. This sequence encodes CATSKGDGANVLTF.

This chain connects TRBV11-2 to TRBJ2-2; D gene ambiguous. Germline CDR1 reads SGHAT; CDR2 reads FQNNGV. This CDR3 has 13 amino acids. V shed 4 bases and J shed 7 bases, with 10 bases lying between them. The CDR3 sequence is CASSSRQIGELFF. The CDR3 region has the DNA TGTGCCAGCAGCTCAAGGCAGATCGGGGAGCTGTTTTTT. The full variable domain, with the rest looked up from reference TRBV11-2 and TRBJ2-2, is EAGVAQSPRYKIIEKRQSVAFWCNPISGHATLYWYQQILGQGPKLLIQFQNNGVVDDSQLPKDRFSAERLKGVDSTLKIQPAKLEDSAVYLCASSSRQIGELFFGEGSRLTVL.

The chain employs TRBV10-1 and TRBJ2-3; 16 bases align to TRBD2. Per the germline V gene, CDR1 is WNHNN and CDR2 is SYGVQD (reference sequence). V shed 10 bases and J 1 base; nucleotides not matched to a gene: 11. The CDR3 covers 18 residues. CDR3 loop: CAKPPGLAGGRGTDTQYF. The CDR3 coding sequence is TGCGCCAAGCCACCGGGACTAGCGGGAGGGAGAGGCACAGATACGCAGTATTTT.

A word on this clone: The sample carries other DNA sequences with the same CDR3. The chain links TRBV5-1 to TRBJ1-1; D gene uncertain. The CDR3 length is 13 residues. The germline gives CDR1 SGHRS, CDR2 YFSETQ. V lost 0 bases to trimming and J lost 5 bases, with 8 bases between them. The CDR3 loop reads CASSLEVGTEAFF. In DNA, the CDR3 is TGCGCCAGCAGCTTGGAGGTGGGAACTGAAGCTTTCTTT. Filled out from reference TRBV5-1 and TRBJ1-1, the complete variable domain reads KAGVTQTPRYLIKTRGQQVTLSCSPISGHRSVSWYQQTPGQGLQFLFEYFSETQRNKGNFPGRFSGRQFSNSRSEMNVSTLELGDSALYLCASSLEVGTEAFFGQGTRLTVV.

This sequence joins TRBV28 and TRBJ1-1; D is ambiguous. The CDR3 loop spans 12 amino acids. The V gene lost 10 bases and the J gene lost 9 bases, with 18 bases spanning the gap. CDR1 is MDHEN, CDR2 SYDVKM, per germline. CDR3: CATDATDDKAFF. The CDR3 DNA is TGTGCCACCGACGCGACCGACGATAAAGCTTTCTTT. Full variable domain (remainder filled in from reference TRBV28 and TRBJ1-1): DVKVTQSSRYLVKRTGEKVFLECVQDMDHENMFWYRQDPGLGLRLIYFSYDVKMKEKGDIPEGYSVSREKKERFSLILESASTNQTSMYLCATDATDDKAFFGQGTRLTVV.

In this sample, this clone turned up once. The chain uses TRBV20-1 and TRBJ2-7; D is ambiguous. The CDR3 is 11 amino acids. CDR1 and CDR2 (germline): DFQATT, SNEGSKA (reference sequence). V lost 4 bases to trimming and J lost 2 bases, with 6 bases between them. CDR3 amino acids: CSANHAYEQYF. DNA of the CDR3: TGCAGTGCTAACCATGCCTACGAGCAGTACTTC.

This chain uses TRBV9 with TRBJ2-7; the match to TRBD2 covers 13 bases. Germline values: CDR1 SGDLS, CDR2 YYNGEE. This CDR3 comprises 19 residues. After removal of 0 bases from V and 7 bases from J, the junction contained 16 bases not matched to a gene. The CDR3 bases are TGTGCCAGCAGCGTAGTAGTAGAGGGACTAGCGGGATCAGGGTGGGAGCAGTACTTC. Translated, it gives CASSVVVEGLAGSGWEQYF.

The V call is TRBV5-4, the J call TRBJ2-6; a weak D match, TRBD1 (5 bases). CDR1 SGHNT and CDR2 YYREEE come from the germline V gene (reference sequence). V was cut by 4 bases and J by 0 bases, with 17 bases left in between. The CDR3 runs 18 residues. The CDR3 spells CASSTRITGFSGANVLTF. CDR3 DNA sequence: TGTGCCAGCAGCACAAGAATTACAGGCTTCTCTGGGGCCAACGTCCTGACTTTC.